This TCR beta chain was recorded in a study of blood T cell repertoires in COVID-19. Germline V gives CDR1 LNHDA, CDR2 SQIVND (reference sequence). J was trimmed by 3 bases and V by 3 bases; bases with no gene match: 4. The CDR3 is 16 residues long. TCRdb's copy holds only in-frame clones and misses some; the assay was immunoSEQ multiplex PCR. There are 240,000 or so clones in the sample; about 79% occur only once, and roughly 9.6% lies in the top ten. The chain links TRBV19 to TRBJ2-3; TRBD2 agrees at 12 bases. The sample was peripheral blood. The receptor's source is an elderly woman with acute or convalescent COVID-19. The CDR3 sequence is CASSMDLAGGTDTQYF. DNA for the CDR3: TGTGCCAGTAGTATGGACCTAGCGGGGGGGACAGATACGCAGTATTTT.